These 27 T cell receptor beta chains originate from one sample sequenced in a study of T cell responses to AZD1222 COVID-19 vaccine. Assay used: immunoSEQ multiplex PCR; TCRdb lists only in-frame clones, some missing. The sample includes about 99,000 clones, about 89% seen only once; the top ten take roughly 3.3%. Sequencing used peripheral blood, obtained 28 days after the second dose of the MenACWY control vaccine. Receptors originate from an adult who received the MenACWY meningococcal vaccine as a control.

The chain employs TRBV5-4 and TRBJ2-7, with TRBD1 identical over 7 bases. Germline loops: CDR1 SGHNT, CDR2 YYREEE (reference sequence). V shed 1 base, J shed 4 bases, and the junction held 5 bases outside the gene matches. This CDR3 has 14 residues. The CDR3 is CASSLMGQKYEQYF. Written as DNA, the CDR3 is TGTGCCAGCAGCTTGATGGGACAGAAGTACGAGCAGTACTTC.

This clone has just one count. The V and J genes are TRBV7-9 and TRBJ1-2; a weak D match, TRBD1 (5 bases). This CDR3 region has 14 residues. V lost 1 base and J lost 2, with 8 bases in between. From germline, CDR1 is SEHNR and CDR2 FQNEAQ (reference sequence). In nucleotides, the CDR3 is TGTGCCAGCAGCTTAGAGGGACTGAACTATGGCTACACCTTC. This gives the protein CASSLEGLNYGYTF.

This chain's CDR3 is CASSQDLAGINEQYF. In nucleotides, the CDR3 is TGCGCCAGCAGCCAAGACCTAGCGGGGATAAACGAGCAGTACTTC. The chain combines TRBV4-3 with TRBJ2-7; 9 bases are shared with TRBD2. CDR1 LGHNA and CDR2 YSLEER come from the germline V gene. The junction had 5 bases not matched to a gene; V was cut back by 0 bases and J by 5 bases. This CDR3 has 15 residues.

The V gene is TRBV10-2, the J gene TRBJ2-5; TRBD1 matches 8 bases. This CDR3 spans 14 amino acids. V was pared by 6 bases and J by 1 base, with 4 bases of the junction left unmatched. Germline V lookup: CDR1 WSHSY, CDR2 SAAADI. In DNA, the CDR3 is TGCGCCAGCAGCAGACAGGGGAGCCAAGAGACCCAGTACTTC. Its protein product is CASSRQGSQETQYF.

The J gene is TRBJ1-2, the V gene TRBV9; D gene ambiguous. The CDR3 covers 16 residues. Germline V gives CDR1 SGDLS, CDR2 YYNGEE. The germline V and J ends were trimmed by 2 bases and 0 bases, with 14 bases remaining between them. DNA of the CDR3: TGTGCCAGCAGCGTTGGAGGGCCCGATCCTAACTATGGCTACACCTTC. Translated, it gives CASSVGGPDPNYGYTF.

The chain recombines TRBV5-4 with TRBJ2-7; perhaps D is TRBD1 or TRBD2 (5 bases each). The CDR3 totals 14 residues. Germline V gene data show CDR1 as SGHNT and CDR2 as YYREEE (reference sequence). Trimming pared 0 bases from V and 4 bases from J, leaving 11 bases between. The CDR3 spells CASSLAGRRYEQYF. In DNA form, the CDR3 reads TGTGCCAGCAGCTTGGCGGGACGGCGTTACGAGCAGTACTTC.

The J gene is TRBJ2-3, the V gene TRBV19; D not certain. The CDR3 consists of 13 residues. Germline CDR1 reads LNHDA; CDR2 reads SQIVND (reference sequence). V was clipped by 6 bases and J by 5 bases, with 12 bases between them. CDR3 nucleotides: TGTGCCAGTAGGGGGAATATGAGAGATACGCAGTATTTT. Protein: CASRGNMRDTQYF.

Worth noting for this clone: One junction end disagrees with the germline gene, perhaps due to a read error. This chain links TRBV5-4 with TRBJ1-2; 11 bases fit TRBD1. This CDR3 region has 17 residues. Germline V gene lookup returns CDR1 SGHNT and CDR2 YYREEE (reference sequence). The CDR3 is CASTLWVTGQGARGYTF. The CDR3 DNA sequence: TGTGCCAGCACCTTGTGGGTGACCGGACAGGGGGCGCGTGGCTACACCTTC. Variable domain in full (rest from reference TRBV5-4 and TRBJ1-2): ETGVTQSPTHLIKTRGQQVTLRCSSQSGHNTVSWYQQALGQGPQFIFQYYREEENGRGNFPPRFSGLQFPNYSSELNVNALELDDSALYLCASTLWVTGQGARGYTFGSGTRLTVV.

This clone was seen just once. The chain couples TRBV2 to TRBJ2-1; 10 bases align to TRBD1. Unmatched junction bases numbered 3, after V lost 2 bases and J lost 2 bases. From germline, CDR1 is SNHLY and CDR2 FYNNEI. This CDR3 comprises 16 residues. DNA for the CDR3: TGTGCCAGCAGTGAACTCGGACAGGGGGCCTACAATGAGCAGTTCTTC. This encodes CASSELGQGAYNEQFF.

V gene TRBV24-1 combines with J gene TRBJ2-7; maybe TRBD1 (7 bases). Trimming stripped 6 bases from V and 3 bases from J, with 14 bases between. This CDR3 spans 14 amino acids. In germline, CDR1 is KGHDR, CDR2 SFDVKD. The CDR3 sequence is CATSPGGTVYEQYF. Here the CDR3 DNA reads TGTGCCACCAGTCCAGGGGGGACCGTCTACGAGCAGTACTTC.

The chain links TRBV24-1 to TRBJ1-6; a possible D gene is TRBD1 (5 bases). The V end was cut by 8 bases, the J end by 0 bases, with 25 bases between. Germline loops: CDR1 KGHDR, CDR2 SFDVKD. CDR3 length: 20 amino acids. CDR3 loop: CATIFYPGPTFSSYNSPLHF. CDR3 nucleotides: TGTGCCACCATATTTTACCCAGGGCCTACCTTTAGCTCCTATAATTCACCCCTCCACTTT.

The gene calls are TRBV7-2 and TRBJ2-2; TRBD1 matches at 7 bases. After removal of 1 base from V and 5 bases from J, the junction contained 7 bases not matched to a gene. The CDR3 spans 16 residues. Germline V gene data show CDR1 as SGHTA and CDR2 as FQGNSA. The CDR3 DNA sequence: TGTGCCAGCAGCTTAGTCCGGGACAGTGCAACCGGGGAGCTGTTTTTT. Residues: CASSLVRDSATGELFF.

This clone was observed a few times. Here the CDR3 DNA reads TGCGCCAGCAGCCAAGATAGAGTTGGGACTGCAACTAATGAAAAACTGTTTTTT. Protein sequence: CASSQDRVGTATNEKLFF. The genes are TRBV4-3 and TRBJ1-4, with D possibly being TRBD1 (5 bases). Trimming stripped 0 bases from V and 0 bases from J, with 14 bases between. Germline CDR1 reads LGHNA; CDR2 reads YSLEER. This CDR3 is built from 18 residues.

This clone was detected only once. The chain combines TRBV27 with TRBJ1-6, with D unclear. Germline CDR1 and CDR2: MNHEY and SMNVEV (reference sequence). Trimming stripped 5 bases from V and 7 bases from J, with 6 bases between. The CDR3 is made up of 12 amino acids. The CDR3 sequence is CASSGENSPLHF. The DNA of the CDR3 is TGTGCCAGCAGTGGGGAGAATTCACCCCTCCACTTT.

The gene calls are TRBV6-5 and TRBJ1-4; D is unresolved. V lost 5 bases and J lost 5, with 9 bases in between. This CDR3 has 13 amino acids. Germline V gene lookup returns CDR1 MNHEY and CDR2 SVGAGI. The CDR3: CASSRTLNEKLFF. The CDR3 nucleotides read TGTGCCAGCAGTCGCACGCTGAATGAAAAACTGTTTTTT.

The chain employs TRBV24-1 and TRBJ2-1, with D perhaps TRBD2 (6 bases). V was trimmed by 4 bases and J by 5 bases, leaving 17 bases between them. CDR1 and CDR2 from the germline V gene are KGHDR and SFDVKD. The CDR3 covers 16 residues. Here the CDR3 reads CATSDTRGGRHNEQFF. CDR3 nucleotides: TGTGCCACCAGTGACACGAGGGGAGGACGGCACAATGAGCAGTTCTTC.

CDR3 DNA: TGTGCCAGCAGTGAGGGCTGGCAGGGAAAAAGGTATGGCTACACCTTC. Its translation: CASSEGWQGKRYGYTF. The genes are TRBV6-4 and TRBJ1-2; tentatively, D is TRBD1 (5 bases). V was cut by 3 bases and J by 5 bases, with 19 bases left in between. Germline CDR1 MRHNA, CDR2 SNTAGT. CDR3 length: 16 amino acids.

V is TRBV7-8 and J is TRBJ1-2; 8 nucleotides agree with TRBD1. Germline-derived CDR1 and CDR2 are SGHVS and FQNEAQ. CDR3 length: 12 residues. With V trimmed by 5 bases and J by 8 bases, 4 bases remained unmatched. The CDR3 coding sequence is TGTGCCAGCAGCCCGGACAGGGTAGGCTACACCTTC. Amino acid sequence: CASSPDRVGYTF.

The chain recombines TRBV3-1 (or the pseudogene TRBV3-2) with TRBJ1-1; D remains unclear. Trimming took 4 bases from V and 7 from J, leaving 10 bases between them. Per the germline V gene, CDR1 is LGHDT and CDR2 is YNNKEL (reference sequence). The CDR3 loop spans 12 amino acids. CDR3 sequence reads: CASSPGRDEAFF. CDR3 bases: TGTGCCAGCAGCCCCGGGCGAGATGAAGCTTTCTTT.

The chain carries TRBV7-8 and TRBJ2-5; the match to TRBD1 covers 7 bases. CDR3 length equals 16 residues. Trimming at V came to 5 bases and at J to 1 base, leaving 10 bases not matched to a gene. Germline CDR1 and CDR2: SGHVS and FQNEAQ. The DNA of the CDR3 is TGTGCCAGCAGCCCTAGTGGGACAGCCATCCAAGAGACCCAGTACTTC. Encoded protein: CASSPSGTAIQETQYF.

This clone was detected a few times. This chain uses TRBV6-2 or TRBV6-3 with TRBJ2-7, with D perhaps TRBD1 (5 bases). The CDR3 totals 17 residues. Germline assignment: CDR1 MNHEY and CDR2 SVGEGT. V was pared by 0 bases and J by 0 bases, with 15 bases between. Written as DNA, the CDR3 is TGTGCCAGCAGTTACTCTTTGAACAGGATTAGCTCCTACGAGCAGTACTTC. It translates to CASSYSLNRISSYEQYF.

This clone was recorded once. The CDR3 DNA reads TGTGCCAGCAGCCACTCTATGGGGGAAGGGTCCTACGAGCAGTACTTC. Translation gives CASSHSMGEGSYEQYF. The chain joins TRBV14 to TRBJ2-7; perhaps D is TRBD1 or TRBD2 (5 bases each). Deletions cut 3 bases from V and 1 base from J, with 16 bases between. Germline values: CDR1 SGHDN, CDR2 FVKESK. The CDR3 contains 16 residues.

This clone was seen only a few times. V usage is TRBV30 and J usage is TRBJ2-7; the match to TRBD1 covers 7 bases. The CDR3 runs to 12 residues. V dropped 5 bases and J dropped 12; count of bases not matched to a gene: 13. Germline loops: CDR1 GTSNPN, CDR2 SVGIG (reference sequence). The DNA for the CDR3 is TGTGCCTGGGACCTTAGGGGGCGGCCCTCGTACTTC. Residues: CAWDLRGRPSYF.

The chain uses TRBV7-2 and TRBJ2-7; D not resolved. The CDR3 covers 13 residues. V was trimmed by 10 bases and J by 4 bases, leaving 17 bases between them. CDR1 SGHTA and CDR2 FQGNSA come from the germline V gene. CDR3 coding DNA: TGTGCCACCTCCCAAAACCCGATATACGAGCAGTACTTC. Residues: CATSQNPIYEQYF.

The chain links TRBV7-2 to TRBJ2-5, with a weak D call TRBD2 (5 bases). CDR1 SGHTA and CDR2 FQGNSA come from the germline V gene. Trimming took off 8 bases at V and 5 bases at J, with 15 bases between the two ends. This CDR3 has 13 amino acids. DNA for the CDR3: TGTGCCAGCGGGCCCCTTAGCGAGGAGACCCAGTACTTC. Encoded protein: CASGPLSEETQYF.

CDR3 residues: CASSLDGGGATDTQYF. In DNA, the CDR3 is TGCGCCAGCAGCTTGGATGGCGGGGGGGCAACAGATACGCAGTATTTT. V gene TRBV5-1 combines with J gene TRBJ2-3; 9 nucleotides line up with TRBD2. J was trimmed by 3 bases and V by 0 bases; bases with no gene match: 5. The CDR3 has 16 amino acids. The V gene's germline CDR1 is SGHRS and CDR2 YFSETQ.

The chain links TRBV18 to TRBJ2-1; D unresolved. The ends were cut back, 2 bases at V and 4 bases at J, with 6 bases in the middle. CDR1 and CDR2 from the germline V gene are KGHSH and LQKENI. The CDR3 is made up of 13 amino acids. In nucleotides, the CDR3 is TGTGCCAGCTCACCAATGACGTACAATGAGCAGTTCTTC. It codes for CASSPMTYNEQFF.